The rows below give T cell receptor beta chains drawn from one sample of a study of naive and memory T cell subsets. TCRdb called the UMI-ligation and nested PCR reads again in MiXCR, with one record for every CDR3 protein. There are 5,000 or so distinct CDR3 sequences in the sample; over 6.5% occur only once, and 45% lies in the top ten. Sequencing used effector memory CD8+ T cells from blood. All receptors derive from a human donor in good health. The CDR3 runs from the conserved cysteine through the conserved F or W. Each record gives: J gene, clone size, D gene, V gene, CDR3 length, CDR3 protein, CDR3 DNA. D genes are given only for firm matches. Not all rows give a size; the values are once, few, many and, for expanded clones, a class.

>TRBJ2-5|many|NA|TRBV20-1|14
CSARLGSSQETQYF
TGCAGTGCTAGACTAGGGAGTAGTCAAGAGACCCAGTACTTC
>TRBJ1-1|many|NA|TRBV19|14
CATTTVGPGSEAFF
TGTGCCACCACAACTGTCGGACCCGGGTCCGAAGCTTTCTTT
>TRBJ2-5|few|TRBD2|TRBV7-9|13
CASSSHPAGLEAF
TGTGCCAGCAGCTCACATCCTGCGGGACTAGAGGCCTTC
>TRBJ2-3|NA|TRBD2|TRBV20-1|15
CSARVGAGDIDTQYF
TGCAGTGCTAGAGTTGGAGCGGGGGACATTGATACGCAGTATTTT
>TRBJ1-1|medium-sized|TRBD1|TRBV5-6|13
CASSLAGQGNAFF
TGTGCCAGCAGCTTAGCCGGACAGGGCAACGCTTTCTTT
>TRBJ2-2|few|NA|TRBV6-4|13
CASSPRGAGELFF
TGTGCCAGCAGTCCAAGGGGGGCCGGGGAGCTGTTTTTT
>TRBJ1-1|medium-sized|NA|TRBV20-1|12
CSANRGETEAFF
TGCAGTGCTAACCGGGGGGAGACTGAAGCTTTCTTT
>TRBJ1-1|many|NA|TRBV20-1|14
CSARWGAGDTEAFF
TGCAGTGCTAGGTGGGGGGCAGGGGACACTGAAGCTTTCTTT
>TRBJ2-3|many|NA|TRBV15|13
CATSTGGGSTQYF
TGTGCCACCAGCACAGGGGGCGGGAGTACGCAGTATTTT
>TRBJ2-7|many|TRBD1|TRBV28|13
CATSDRDLYEQYF
TGTGCCACCTCAGACAGGGACCTCTACGAGCAGTACTTC
>TRBJ2-2|few|NA|TRBV12-3/TRBV12-4|12
CASSQGSGELFF
TGTGCCAGCAGTCAGGGTTCCGGGGAGCTGTTTTTT
>TRBJ1-6|few|TRBD1|TRBV28|15
CASSSSQGESSPLHF
TGTGCCAGCAGTTCATCACAGGGGGAGTCGTCACCCCTCCACTTT
>TRBJ2-2|few|NA|TRBV24-1|13
CATSESSSGELFF
TGTGCCACCAGTGAATCTTCCTCAGGGGAGCTGTTTTTT
>TRBJ2-3|many|TRBD2|TRBV4-2|18
CASSQNPGLAGGGDTQYF
TGTGCCAGCAGCCAGAACCCCGGCTTAGCGGGGGGCGGTGATACGCAGTATTTT
>TRBJ2-5|NA|NA|TRBV20-1|12
CSAKTPQETQYF
TGCAGTGCCAAGACCCCCCAAGAGACCCAGTACTTC
>TRBJ1-1|many|NA|TRBV21-1|14
CASSKRILRAEAFF
TGTGCCAGCAGCAAACGGATCCTCAGGGCCGAAGCTTTCTTT
>TRBJ1-1|few|NA|TRBV27|14
CASSLTESNTEAFF
TGTGCCAGCAGTTTGACAGAGAGCAACACTGAAGCTTTCTTT
>TRBJ2-3|few|TRBD2|TRBV4-3|16
CASSQDLAGGPDTQYF
TGCGCCAGCAGCCAAGATCTAGCGGGGGGGCCAGATACGCAGTATTTT
>TRBJ2-5|few|NA|TRBV11-3|17
CASSLRLGNQRKETQYF
TGTGCCAGCAGCTTGCGTTTGGGCAATCAGAGGAAAGAGACCCAGTACTTC
>TRBJ2-5|medium-sized|NA|TRBV6-5|14
CASSYSGLKETQYF
TGTGCCAGCAGTTACTCGGGACTCAAAGAGACCCAGTACTTC
>TRBJ2-1|medium-sized|TRBD2|TRBV20-1|15
CSARSASGDHNEQFF
TGCAGTGCTAGGTCGGCTAGCGGGGACCACAATGAGCAGTTCTTC
>TRBJ2-7|medium-sized|NA|TRBV20-1|12
CSASVREYEQYF
TGCAGTGCTAGTGTCCGGGAATACGAGCAGTACTTC
>TRBJ2-7|few|NA|TRBV28|11
CASSPDYEQYF
TGTGCCAGCAGCCCGGACTACGAGCAGTACTTC
>TRBJ1-1|few|NA|TRBV5-6|15
CASSLEFIEPTEAFF
TGTGCCAGCAGCTTGGAGTTTATCGAACCCACTGAAGCTTTCTTT
>TRBJ2-2|many|NA|TRBV6-4|14
CASSASDGTGELFF
TGTGCCAGCAGTGCCAGCGATGGCACCGGGGAGCTGTTTTTT
>TRBJ1-1|NA|NA|TRBV7-9|14
CASTHTGGGGEAFF
TGTGCCAGCACCCACACCGGGGGCGGTGGTGAAGCTTTCTTT
>TRBJ2-7|NA|NA|TRBV6-2/TRBV6-3|16
CASSYSSNRPGYEQYF
TGTGCCAGCAGTTACTCGAGTAACAGGCCGGGTTACGAGCAGTACTTC
>TRBJ1-6|NA|TRBD1|TRBV5-4|15
CASRDRDGLDSPLHF
TGTGCCAGCAGGGACAGGGATGGGTTGGATTCACCCCTCCACTTT
>TRBJ1-6|many|TRBD1|TRBV28|17
CASSLPPPGQTNSPLHF
TGTGCCAGCAGTTTACCACCCCCGGGACAGACAAATTCACCCCTCCACTTT
>TRBJ1-4|many|TRBD1|TRBV7-9|15
CASSDPTGGMEKLFF
TGTGCCAGCAGCGACCCGACAGGGGGCATGGAAAAACTGTTTTTT
>TRBJ1-3|many|TRBD1|TRBV25-1|15
CASSGGQGDVDTIYF
TGTGCCAGCAGTGGGGGACAGGGAGACGTAGACACCATATATTTT
>TRBJ2-7|NA|NA|TRBV7-8|13
CASSWTPGSEQYF
TGTGCCAGCAGCTGGACCCCGGGTAGCGAGCAGTACTTC
>TRBJ2-3|few|NA|TRBV6-2/TRBV6-3|16
CASSLRGASSTDTQYF
TGTGCCAGCAGTTTACGCGGGGCCTCTAGCACAGATACGCAGTATTTT
>TRBJ2-3|NA|TRBD2|TRBV20-1|19
CSARIGGSGRGGTADSQYF
TGCAGTGCTAGAATAGGTGGTAGCGGGAGGGGGGGCACAGCAGATTCGCAGTATTTT
>TRBJ2-7|many|TRBD2|TRBV20-1|16
CSARGGLAGTSYEQYF
TGCAGTGCTAGAGGGGGGCTAGCGGGAACCTCCTACGAGCAGTACTTC
>TRBJ2-3|few|TRBD2|TRBV9|19
CASSASGTRAFRSTDTQYF
TGTGCCAGCAGCGCTTCCGGGACTAGGGCTTTTCGGAGCACAGATACGCAGTATTTT
>TRBJ2-5|NA|TRBD2|TRBV4-2|18
CASSQGSSGGESRETQYF
TGTGCCAGCAGCCAAGGGTCTAGCGGGGGGGAATCCAGAGAGACCCAGTACTTC
>TRBJ2-3|many|TRBD2|TRBV6-4|15
CASRLLAGDTDTQYF
TGTGCCAGCAGATTACTAGCGGGGGACACAGATACGCAGTATTTT
>TRBJ2-1|many|NA|TRBV14|15
CASSLKPTTYNEQFF
TGTGCCAGCAGCCTTAAGCCGACTACCTACAATGAGCAGTTCTTC
>TRBJ2-1|many|TRBD2|TRBV5-1|14
CASKREGPSGEQFF
TGCGCCAGCAAACGGGAGGGGCCCTCGGGTGAGCAGTTCTTC
>TRBJ2-7|NA|TRBD1|TRBV12-3/TRBV12-4|13
CASSWTGGYEQYF
TGTGCCAGCAGTTGGACAGGGGGCTACGAGCAGTACTTC
>TRBJ2-1|many|NA|TRBV4-2|13
CASSQESQREQFF
TGTGCCAGCAGCCAAGAGAGTCAGCGGGAGCAGTTCTTC